What follows are 3 T cell receptor beta chains derived from one specimen sequenced in a study of CD4+ T cells in melanoma. Clones were sequenced by immunoSEQ multiplex PCR, and TCRdb holds only the in-frame ones, with some missing. The sample carries about 50,000 clones, roughly 89% recorded once. The sequenced material came from peripheral blood. All receptors come from a human donor with melanoma.

The chain recombines TRBV27 with TRBJ1-5; D gene ambiguous. The CDR3 covers 12 residues. Per germline, CDR1 MNHEY and CDR2 SMNVEV (reference sequence). The germline V and J ends were trimmed by 4 bases and 8 bases, with 9 bases remaining between them. Here the CDR3 DNA reads TGTGCCAGCAGTTCCTACGGCGAGCCCCAGCATTTT. As protein: CASSSYGEPQHF.

CDR3 amino acids: CARSLSREQDAYNEQFF. The DNA for the CDR3 is TGTGCCAGAAGCCTAAGCCGGGAGCAGGACGCCTACAATGAGCAGTTCTTC. The gene calls are TRBV7-5 and TRBJ2-1; TRBD2, as called in the table, went unchecked against the DNA. TRBV7-5 constitutes a pseudogene. This CDR3 comprises 17 residues.

The chain uses TRBV5-5 and TRBJ2-7; 7 nucleotides agree with TRBD1. Trimming removed 4 bases from V and 1 base from J; junction bases left unmatched: 17. The CDR3 spans 18 residues. Germline V gene lookup returns CDR1 SGHKS and CDR2 YYEKEE (reference sequence). CDR3 region: CASSEDRSPLIGSYEQYF. CDR3 coding DNA: TGTGCCAGCAGCGAGGACAGGTCACCTTTAATCGGATCCTACGAGCAGTACTTC.